These T cell receptor beta chains were read from a single sample in a study of CD8 T cells in Susac syndrome. TCRdb used MiXCR to reprocess the immunoSEQ multiplex PCR reads, holding one entry per CDR3 protein. The table lists 350,000 to 550,000 distinct CDR3 sequences, approximately 85% of them singletons. Sequences were obtained from CD8+ T cells from PBMCs. Receptors originate from a human donor with multiple sclerosis. The CDR3 runs from the conserved cysteine through the conserved F or W. D genes are given only for firm matches. Clone size is not always given. Where it is, it says once, few, many or a class for expanded clones.

size	V	J	D	DNA	CDR3
once	TRBV11-2	TRBJ2-5	.	TGTGCCAGCAGTAGAGTGGGAATTAACCAAGAGACCCAGTACTTC	CASSRVGINQETQYF
.	TRBV6-1	TRBJ1-2	.	TGTGCCAGCAGTGCGCCGGGAACGAACTATGGCTACACCTTC	CASSAPGTNYGYTF
.	TRBV20-1	TRBJ2-5	.	TGCAGTGCTGCGCTTCCGGGGGCGCTATTGCGTCAAGAGACCCAGTACTTC	CSAALPGALLRQETQYF
.	TRBV2	TRBJ1-1	.	TGTGCCACAACCAGATGGGCCCTTAAGGGCACTGAACCTTTCTTT	CATTRWALKGTEPFF
.	TRBV4-1	TRBJ1-6	.	TGCGCCAGCAGCCAAGATTCAGGTTCACCCCTCCACTTT	CASSQDSGSPLHF
.	TRBV20-1	TRBJ1-4	.	TGCAGTGCTAGAGGGACCGAGGCAACTAATGAAAAACTGTTTTTT	CSARGTEATNEKLFF
.	TRBV28	TRBJ2-6	.	TGTGCCAGCAGCCCACCCAGGGGCCCGACTGGGGCCAACGTCCTGACTTTC	CASSPPRGPTGANVLTF
.	TRBV30	TRBJ2-3	TRBD2	TGTGCCTGGACGGGGGGGGACCGCATTTTTGGGGATACGCAGTATTTT	CAWTGGDRIFGDTQYF
.	TRBV5-1	TRBJ2-1	.	TGCGCCAGCAGCTTCCGGGACCCAAGGGGGTACAATGAGCAGTTCTTC	CASSFRDPRGYNEQFF
few	TRBV6-5	TRBJ2-5	.	TGTGCCAGCAGTTCCACGAGCGGGACCCAGTACTTC	CASSSTSGTQYF
.	TRBV6-1	TRBJ2-2	.	TGTGCCAGTCTGCGCTATGAGCTGTTTTTT	CASLRYELFF
few	TRBV29-1	TRBJ2-1	.	TGCAGCGTTGAATTGGTAAATGAGCAGTTCTTC	CSVELVNEQFF
.	TRBV15	TRBJ2-5	.	TGTGCCACCAGCGGGTCGAGGGGCGCCCTCCAAGAGACCCAGTACTTC	CATSGSRGALQETQYF
.	TRBV7-8	TRBJ1-5	TRBD1	TGTGCCAGCAGCTGGGTAACCGGGACAGATAATCAGCCCCAGCATTTT	CASSWVTGTDNQPQHF
.	TRBV6-4	TRBJ1-5	.	TGTGCCAACCTGGGACGCGGGCGCAATCAGCCCCAGCATTTT	CANLGRGRNQPQHF
.	TRBV19	TRBJ2-1	.	TGTGCCAGTAGTATAGTCGGCCGTGAGCAGGTCTTC	CASSIVGREQVF
once	TRBV7-8	TRBJ2-7	TRBD1	TGTGCCAGCAGCCTAGTGGACAGGATCCACGAGCAGTACTTC	CASSLVDRIHEQYF
.	TRBV5-1	TRBJ2-7	.	TGCGCCAGCAGCACGGCAATCGAGAGATCCTACGAGCAGTACTTC	CASSTAIERSYEQYF
.	TRBV10-3	TRBJ2-7	.	TGTGCCATCAGTGTAGGTGACAGGTCTAGCTCCTACGAGCAGTACTTC	CAISVGDRSSSYEQYF
.	TRBV11-2	TRBJ2-7	TRBD2	TGTGCCAGCAGCGGCTCGAGTAGCGGGTTTTACGAGCAGCACTTC	CASSGSSSGFYEQHF
.	TRBV5-5	TRBJ1-2	.	TGTGCCAGCAGCCCTCCCGCAGGGACGGATGGCTACACCTTC	CASSPPAGTDGYTF
.	TRBV19	TRBJ1-5	.	TGTGCCAGTAGTGTTCCCGCGGGTCAGCCCCAGCATTTT	CASSVPAGQPQHF
.	TRBV7-9	TRBJ1-5	TRBD1	TGTGCCAGCAGCGAAGGACAGGGCCCCAATCAGCCCCAGCATTTT	CASSEGQGPNQPQHF
.	TRBV11-3	TRBJ2-5	.	TGTGCCAGCAGCCCCCCGGGAGTCCGGGAGACCCAGTACTTC	CASSPPGVRETQYF
.	TRBV27	TRBJ1-5	.	TGTGCCAGCAGTTTATCAAGGGGAGGGGGTCAGCCCCAGCATTTT	CASSLSRGGGQPQHF
.	TRBV7-9	TRBJ2-7	TRBD1	TGTGCCAGCAGCTCTACCGGGACAGGGCGAGTCTTACCCTCCTACGAGCAGTACTTC	CASSSTGTGRVLPSYEQYF
.	TRBV20-1	TRBJ2-7	.	TGCAGTGCTAGGTCAATCAGGCTACCCTACGAGCAGTACTTC	CSARSIRLPYEQYF
.	TRBV6-1	TRBJ1-1	.	TGTGCCAGCAGTGAATCGGTCATGAACACTGAAGCTTTCTTT	CASSESVMNTEAFF
.	TRBV28	TRBJ2-7	TRBD1	TGTGCCAGCAGTAGCCCCTCAGGGGGTTTGTCCTACGAGCAGTACTTC	CASSSPSGGLSYEQYF
.	TRBV4-1	TRBJ1-1	.	TGCGCCAGCAGCCATTATTGGCGTCCCGGCGGGAACACTGAAGCTTTCTTT	CASSHYWRPGGNTEAFF
.	TRBV6-4	TRBJ2-1	.	TGTGCCAGCAGTGCCGGGACAAACAATGAGCAGTTCTTC	CASSAGTNNEQFF
.	TRBV7-9	TRBJ2-1	.	TGTGCCAGCAGCTTGACGGGATTGGATGAGCAGTTCTTC	CASSLTGLDEQFF
.	TRBV27	TRBJ2-7	TRBD1	TGTGCCAGCAGTTCCATGGGACAGGGGGATGGTACCTACGTATGGTCGCAGTACTTC	CASSSMGQGDGTYVWSQYF
.	TRBV20-1	TRBJ2-5	TRBD2	TGCAGTGCTAGAGGGACTAGCGCCCAAGAGACCCAGTACTTC	CSARGTSAQETQYF
.	TRBV27	TRBJ2-7	.	TGTGCCAGCAGTCCCGGGACCGACAGGCAGTACTTC	CASSPGTDRQYF
.	TRBV4-1	TRBJ1-1	.	TGCGCCAGCAGCCAGGCCAGGGGTGACGCTTTCTTT	CASSQARGDAFF
.	TRBV29-1	TRBJ1-2	.	TGCAGCGTTGATAAACGGGGGGCCTATGGCTACACCTTC	CSVDKRGAYGYTF
.	TRBV11-2	TRBJ1-6	TRBD1	TGTGCCAGCAGCTGGCGGACAGGGCCTTCACCCCTCCACTTT	CASSWRTGPSPLHF
.	TRBV25-1	TRBJ1-2	.	TGTGCCAGCAGTGAATTCTTTCGGGGCCCGGAGAACTATGGCTACACCTTC	CASSEFFRGPENYGYTF
.	TRBV28	TRBJ2-7	.	TGTGCCAGCAGTTTTTCTCTAGTGGGGGCGAAGAATGTGTACGAGCAGTACTTC	CASSFSLVGAKNVYEQYF
once	TRBV12-3/TRBV12-4	TRBJ2-1	.	TGTGCCAGCAGTTTCGACGGGACCTCCTACAATGAGCAGTTCTTC	CASSFDGTSYNEQFF
.	TRBV27	TRBJ1-2	TRBD1	TGTGCCAGCAGTTTAAGAGGGGGCTCTAACTATGGCTACACCTTC	CASSLRGGSNYGYTF
.	TRBV7-8	TRBJ2-7	.	TGTGCCAGCAGAGCCCACTCCACAGCCGGGGGATTGGGGTTGGGCGAGCAGTACTTC	CASRAHSTAGGLGLGEQYF
.	TRBV20-1	TRBJ1-3	.	TGCAGTGCTAGCGTGACCGAGAGCTCTGGAAACACCATATATTTT	CSASVTESSGNTIYF
.	TRBV9	TRBJ2-3	TRBD2	TGTGCCAGCAGCGTCGGACTAGCGGCCGGAGATACGCAGTATTTT	CASSVGLAAGDTQYF
few	TRBV3-1	TRBJ2-5	TRBD2	TGTGCCAGCAGCCCCCGACTAGCAGAGACCCAGTACTTC	CASSPRLAETQYF
.	TRBV11-2	TRBJ1-1	.	TGTGCCAGCAGCTTCTGGGTCAAGGCCGAGAACACTGAAGCTTTCTTT	CASSFWVKAENTEAFF
.	TRBV20-1	TRBJ1-6	TRBD1	TGCAGTGCTCAACAGGGGGAATATTCACCCCTCCACTTT	CSAQQGEYSPLHF